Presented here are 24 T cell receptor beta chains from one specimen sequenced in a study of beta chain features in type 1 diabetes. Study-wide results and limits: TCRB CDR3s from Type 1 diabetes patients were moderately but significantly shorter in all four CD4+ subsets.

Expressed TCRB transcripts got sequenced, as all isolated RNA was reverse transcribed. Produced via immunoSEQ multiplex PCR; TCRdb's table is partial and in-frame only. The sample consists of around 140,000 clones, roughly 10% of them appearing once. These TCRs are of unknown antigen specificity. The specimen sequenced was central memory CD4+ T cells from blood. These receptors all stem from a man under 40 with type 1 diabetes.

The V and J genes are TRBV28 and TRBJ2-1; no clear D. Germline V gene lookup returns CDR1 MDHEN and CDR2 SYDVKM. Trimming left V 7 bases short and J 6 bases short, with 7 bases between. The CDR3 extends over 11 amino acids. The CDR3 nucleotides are TGTGCCAGCACCGGCGGCAATGAGCAGTTCTTC. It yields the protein CASTGGNEQFF.

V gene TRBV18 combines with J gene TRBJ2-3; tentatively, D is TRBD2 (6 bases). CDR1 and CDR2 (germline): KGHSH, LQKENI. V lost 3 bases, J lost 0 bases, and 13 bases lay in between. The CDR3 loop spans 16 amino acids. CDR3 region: CASSPLTRGSTDTQYF. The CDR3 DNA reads TGTGCCAGCTCACCTTTAACTCGGGGGAGCACAGATACGCAGTATTTT.

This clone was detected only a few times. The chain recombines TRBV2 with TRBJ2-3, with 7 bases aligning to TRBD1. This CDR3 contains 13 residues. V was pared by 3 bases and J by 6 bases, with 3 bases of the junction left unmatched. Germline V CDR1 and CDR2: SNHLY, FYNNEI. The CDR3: CASSEDRRDTQYF. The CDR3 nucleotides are TGTGCCAGCAGTGAGGACAGGAGGGATACGCAGTATTTT.

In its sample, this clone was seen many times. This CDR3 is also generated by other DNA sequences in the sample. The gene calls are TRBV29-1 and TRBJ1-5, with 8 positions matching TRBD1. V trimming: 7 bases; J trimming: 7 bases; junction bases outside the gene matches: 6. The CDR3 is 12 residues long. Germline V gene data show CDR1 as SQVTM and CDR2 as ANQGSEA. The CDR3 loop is CSARQGNQPQHF. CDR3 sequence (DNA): TGCAGCGCACGACAGGGGAACCAGCCCCAGCATTTT.

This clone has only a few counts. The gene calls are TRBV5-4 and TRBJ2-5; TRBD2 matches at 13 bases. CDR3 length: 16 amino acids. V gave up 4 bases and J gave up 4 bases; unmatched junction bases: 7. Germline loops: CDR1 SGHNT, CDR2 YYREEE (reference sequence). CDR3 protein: CASSIRLAGGVETQYF. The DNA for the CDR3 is TGTGCCAGCAGCATACGACTAGCGGGGGGAGTAGAGACCCAGTACTTC.

This chain's CDR3 is CASSTDGTANTEAFF. The CDR3 coding sequence is TGTGCCAGCAGTACAGATGGGACAGCGAACACTGAAGCTTTCTTT. The rearrangement links TRBV6-5 to TRBJ1-1; 7 bases are a match to TRBD1. CDR3 length equals 15 residues. The junction had 7 bases not matched to a gene; V was cut back by 5 bases and J by 1 base. Germline CDR1 MNHEY, CDR2 SVGAGI.

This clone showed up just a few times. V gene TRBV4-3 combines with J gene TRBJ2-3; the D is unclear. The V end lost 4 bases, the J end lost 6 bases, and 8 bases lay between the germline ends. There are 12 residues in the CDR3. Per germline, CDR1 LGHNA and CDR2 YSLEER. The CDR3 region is CASSLSGDTQYF. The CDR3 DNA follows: TGCGCCAGCAGCCTCTCAGGCGATACGCAGTATTTT.

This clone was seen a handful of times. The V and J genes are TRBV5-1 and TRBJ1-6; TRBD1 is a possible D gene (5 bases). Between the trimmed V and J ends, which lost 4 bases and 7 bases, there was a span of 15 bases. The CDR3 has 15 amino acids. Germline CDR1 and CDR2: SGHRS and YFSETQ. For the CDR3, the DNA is TGCGCCAGCAGCCTGAGCGGGGACGGAAATTCACCCCTCCACTTT. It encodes CASSLSGDGNSPLHF.

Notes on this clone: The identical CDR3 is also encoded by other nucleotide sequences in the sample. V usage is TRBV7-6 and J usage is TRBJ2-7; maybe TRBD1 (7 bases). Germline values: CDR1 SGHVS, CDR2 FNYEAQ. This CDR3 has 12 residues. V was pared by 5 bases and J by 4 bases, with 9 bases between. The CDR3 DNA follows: TGTGCCAGCAGCCCAGGGGGGTACGAGCAGTACTTC. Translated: CASSPGGYEQYF.

The CDR3 is CASSRTGLDEQYF. CDR3 nucleotides: TGTGCCAGCAGTCGGACAGGGCTGGACGAGCAGTACTTC. The chain carries TRBV2 and TRBJ2-7; TRBD1 aligns across 8 bases. The CDR3 is 13 amino acids. The ends lost 5 bases at V and 5 bases at J; junction bases unmatched: 5. CDR1 is SNHLY, CDR2 FYNNEI, per germline.

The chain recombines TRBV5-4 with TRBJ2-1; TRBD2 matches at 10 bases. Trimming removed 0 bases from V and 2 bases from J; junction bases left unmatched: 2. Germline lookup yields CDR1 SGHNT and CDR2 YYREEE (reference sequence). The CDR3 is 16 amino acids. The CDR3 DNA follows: TGTGCCAGCAGCTTGGGGACTAGCGGACCCTACAATGAGCAGTTCTTC. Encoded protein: CASSLGTSGPYNEQFF.

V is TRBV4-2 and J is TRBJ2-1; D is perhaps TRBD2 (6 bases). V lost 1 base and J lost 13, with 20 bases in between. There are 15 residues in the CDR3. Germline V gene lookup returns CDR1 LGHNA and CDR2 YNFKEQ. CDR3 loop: CASSQGEGAGSQQFF. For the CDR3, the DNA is TGTGCCAGCAGCCAAGGAGAAGGCGCGGGGTCTCAACAGTTCTTC.

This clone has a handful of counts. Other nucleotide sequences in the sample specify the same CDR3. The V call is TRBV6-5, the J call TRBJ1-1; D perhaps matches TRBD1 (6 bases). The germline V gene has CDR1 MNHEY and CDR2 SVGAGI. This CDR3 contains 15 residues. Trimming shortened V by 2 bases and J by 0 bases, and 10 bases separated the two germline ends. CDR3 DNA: TGTGCCAGCAGTTACGGGGGCGGAATGAACACTGAAGCTTTCTTT. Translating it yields CASSYGGGMNTEAFF.

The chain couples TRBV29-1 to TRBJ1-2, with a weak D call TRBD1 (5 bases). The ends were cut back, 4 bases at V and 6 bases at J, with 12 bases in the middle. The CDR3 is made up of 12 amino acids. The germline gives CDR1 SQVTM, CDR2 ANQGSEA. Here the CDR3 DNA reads TGCAGCGTTGGAGGAGGGGTGGATGGCTACACCTTC. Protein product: CSVGGGVDGYTF.

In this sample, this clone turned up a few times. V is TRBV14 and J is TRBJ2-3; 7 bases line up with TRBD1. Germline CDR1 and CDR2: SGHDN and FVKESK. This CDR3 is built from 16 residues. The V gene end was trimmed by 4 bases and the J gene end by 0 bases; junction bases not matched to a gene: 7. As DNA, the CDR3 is TGTGCCAGCAGCCTGAGGACAGGAGGTAGCACAGATACGCAGTATTTT. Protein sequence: CASSLRTGGSTDTQYF.

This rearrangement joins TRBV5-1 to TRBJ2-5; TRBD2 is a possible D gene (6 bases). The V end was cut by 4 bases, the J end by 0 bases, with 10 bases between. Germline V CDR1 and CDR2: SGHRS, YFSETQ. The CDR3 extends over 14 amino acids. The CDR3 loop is CASSPAGNQETQYF. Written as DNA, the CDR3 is TGCGCCAGCAGCCCTGCGGGGAACCAAGAGACCCAGTACTTC.

The CDR3 region is CASSPPGRNTEAFF. CDR3 DNA: TGTGCCAGCTCACCACCAGGGAGGAACACTGAAGCTTTCTTT. The J gene is TRBJ1-1, the V gene TRBV18, with no clear D. The CDR3 runs 14 residues. V was clipped by 0 bases and J by 1 base, with 6 bases between them. The germline gives CDR1 KGHSH, CDR2 LQKENI.

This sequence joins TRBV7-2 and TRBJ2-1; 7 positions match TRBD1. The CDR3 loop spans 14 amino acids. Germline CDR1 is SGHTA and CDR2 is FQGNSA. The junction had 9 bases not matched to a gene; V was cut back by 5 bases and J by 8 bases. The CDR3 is CASSPGTVGYEQFF. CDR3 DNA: TGTGCCAGCAGCCCTGGGACAGTGGGCTATGAGCAGTTCTTC.

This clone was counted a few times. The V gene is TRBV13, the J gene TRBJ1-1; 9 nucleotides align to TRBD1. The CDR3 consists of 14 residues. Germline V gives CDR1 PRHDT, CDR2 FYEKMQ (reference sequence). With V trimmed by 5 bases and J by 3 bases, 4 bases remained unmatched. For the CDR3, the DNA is TGTGCCAGCAGCAATAACAGGGGGCACACTGAAGCTTTCTTT. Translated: CASSNNRGHTEAFF.

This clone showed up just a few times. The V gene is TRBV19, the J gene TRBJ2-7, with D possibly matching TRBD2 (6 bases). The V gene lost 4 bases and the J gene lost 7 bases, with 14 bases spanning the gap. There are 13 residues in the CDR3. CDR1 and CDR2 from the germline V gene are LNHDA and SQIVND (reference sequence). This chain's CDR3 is CASSTGSRGEQYF. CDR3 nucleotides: TGTGCCAGTAGTACAGGGTCTCGGGGGGAGCAGTACTTC.

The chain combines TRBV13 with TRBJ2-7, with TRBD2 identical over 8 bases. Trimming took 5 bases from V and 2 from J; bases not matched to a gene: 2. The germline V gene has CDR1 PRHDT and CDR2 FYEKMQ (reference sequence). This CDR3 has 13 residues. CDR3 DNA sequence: TGTGCCAGCAGCCCCGGGGGGGCCTACGAGCAGTACTTC. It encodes CASSPGGAYEQYF.

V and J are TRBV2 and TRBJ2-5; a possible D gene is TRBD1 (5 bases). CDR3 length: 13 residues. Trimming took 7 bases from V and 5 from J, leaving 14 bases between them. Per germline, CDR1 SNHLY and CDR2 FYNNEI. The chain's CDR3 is CASTNRQLETQYF. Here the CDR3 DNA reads TGTGCCAGCACTAATAGACAGCTGGAGACCCAGTACTTC.

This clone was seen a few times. CDR3 region: CAISGQDGELFF. The DNA of the CDR3 is TGTGCCATCAGCGGACAGGACGGGGAGCTGTTTTTT. V gene TRBV10-3 combines with J gene TRBJ2-2; 7 nucleotides agree with TRBD1. The CDR3 spans 12 residues. Germline V lookup: CDR1 ENHRY, CDR2 SYGVKD. The V and J ends lost 6 bases and 7 bases, in that order; junction bases with no gene match: 2.

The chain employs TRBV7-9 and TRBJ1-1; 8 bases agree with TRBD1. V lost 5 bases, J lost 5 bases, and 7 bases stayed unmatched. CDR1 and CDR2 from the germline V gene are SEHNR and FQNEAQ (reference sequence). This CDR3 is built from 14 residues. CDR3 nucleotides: TGTGCCAGCAGCCAGCGGACAGGGAATACTGAAGCTTTCTTT. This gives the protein CASSQRTGNTEAFF.